This T cell receptor beta chain was sequenced during a study of blood T cells in healthy people across ages. CDR3 size: 15 residues. The V end lost 8 bases, the J end lost 1 base, and 18 bases lay between the germline ends. Germline lookup yields CDR1 MNHEY and CDR2 SVGEGT. A sample-barcoded 5' primer and a J-beta primer mix were used in a second PCR of about 7 to 12 cycles. From the 5' RACE reads, TCRdb called clonotypes with MiXCR, one entry per CDR3 protein. The sample lists 800,000 to 900,000 distinct CDR3 sequences; less than 80% were seen once. Input material: blood. J is TRBJ2-7 and V is TRBV6-2 or TRBV6-3; maybe TRBD2 (7 bases). This clonotype originated in a man under 40 in good health. In nucleotides, the CDR3 is TGTGCCAGCGAAGGGGAGGGGACACCTTCCTACGAGCAGTACTTC. It yields the protein CASEGEGTPSYEQYF.